This entry features one T cell receptor beta chain sequence. Antigen unknown. With 4 bases clipped from V and 1 base from J, the junction kept 12 bases outside the gene matches. The CDR3 extends over 18 amino acids. The germline V gene encodes CDR1 SGHAT and CDR2 FQNNGV. The data were obtained in a study of T cells after yellow fever vaccination. Across the whole study: Some fractions had low cell numbers, and these were prepared with SMART-Seq v4 Ultra Low Input. Study-level findings and limits: Abundant clonotypes from the bulk population could get into FACS-sorted repertoires as contaminants. Re-detected after boosting: most primary clones, almost 97% of CD4 and about 85% of CD8.

It was through 5'RACE template switching that TCR cDNA was made, with a universal primer site and UMIs added. TCRdb called the 5' RACE reads again in MiXCR, with one record for every CDR3 protein. Here the sample spans around 300,000 distinct CDR3 sequences, roughly 13% being singletons. The V call is TRBV11-2, the J call TRBJ2-3; 9 bases agree with TRBD1. This sample comprised CD4+ T cells sorted from PBMCs, obtained 45 days after the yellow fever booster vaccination. The source is a man aged 25-40 years who received the YFV17D yellow fever vaccine. The CDR3 reads CASSSTLGQGQGTDTQYF. The CDR3 bases are TGTGCCAGCAGCTCCACCCTTGGACAGGGGCAAGGCACAGATACGCAGTATTTT.